The present T cell receptor (beta chain) was sequenced within a study of CD8 T cells in ankylosing spondylitis (dated by TCRdb to about 2017). For the wider study: To find TCR variants linked to disease, the study profiled T cell receptor beta repertoires in ankylosing spondylitis patients and healthy donors. Peripheral blood samples were taken, and synovial fluid was additionally collected from ankylosing spondylitis patients. The full study cohort was made up of roughly 25 ankylosing spondylitis patients and 108 healthy donors. What the study reported, not specific to this receptor: A CD8+ phenotype was shown by the disease-linked clones, which were found at relatively low frequencies in peripheral blood. Significant enrichment of the disease-linked clones was reported in matched synovial fluid samples from ankylosing spondylitis patients. A TCR beta motif of eight highly homologous amino acid variants appeared characteristic of blood from ankylosing spondylitis patients. Some of the motif variants had been reported before in the synovial fluid and blood of reactive arthritis patients, a finding that suggests common disease-initiation mechanisms.

The cysteine opens and the phenylalanine closes a CDR3 of 12 amino acids. The CDR3 DNA has 36 bases and is translated from base 1. Germline trimming: 4 bases from V, 4 bases from J; junction bases outside gene matches: 3. Sequences SQVTM (CDR1) and ANQGSEA (CDR2) are obtained from the germline V gene. TCRdb lists the instrument as Illumina MiSeq. Quantitative 5'-RACE with molecular barcodes was the method used to prepare the TCR beta libraries. The authors' pipeline ran thus. A new computational method, built on a probabilistic model of VDJ rearrangement, was used to identify disease-linked TCR variants. TCRdb trimmed the raw reads at Q25, called clones with MiXCR and kept productive beta chains. For every CDR3 protein sequence, its rows merge into one entry that carries the most common genes and DNA. The V and J calls follow TCRdb's processing rather than the paper's. The table for this sample lists approximately 35,000 distinct CDR3 sequences; more than 13% of them were counted only once. The ten largest clones add up to roughly 36% of the sample.

This clonotype occurred many times. Its specific antigen is unknown. No base quality information exists; no much larger clone differs at one position. The clonotype was recovered from a male donor with ankylosing spondylitis or in good health (not recorded which). This chain is built from TRBV29-1 and TRBJ2-5; 7 central nucleotides agree with TRBD1. The sample taken for sequencing was blood. The DNA sequence is as follows: TGCAGCGTTGCCCCAGGGGGAGAGACCCAGTACTTC. It encodes CSVAPGGETQYF.